A single sample is the source of the 14 T cell receptor beta chains below, sequenced in a study of CD8 T cells in ankylosing spondylitis. TCRdb re-called the 5' RACE reads with MiXCR, one entry per CDR3 protein. The table includes around 330,000 distinct CDR3 sequences, roughly 11% detected once. Sequenced input: blood, either unsorted or a sorted T cell fraction (not recorded which). The source is a female donor with ankylosing spondylitis or in good health (not recorded which).

In its sample, this clonotype was seen many times. The V call is TRBV28, the J call TRBJ2-3, with D unresolved. V lost 3 bases, J lost 1 base, and 11 bases lay in between. This CDR3 contains 15 residues. Germline CDR1 is MDHEN and CDR2 is SYDVKM. The CDR3 spells CASSFGYSGTDTQYF. In DNA form, the CDR3 reads TGTGCCAGCAGTTTTGGTTACTCTGGCACAGATACGCAGTATTTT.

At least ten counts were recorded for this clonotype. The chain uses TRBV28 and TRBJ1-1; D is unresolved. V shed 6 bases and J shed 7 bases, with 9 bases lying between them. Per the germline V gene, CDR1 is MDHEN and CDR2 is SYDVKM. CDR3 length equals 11 residues. The CDR3 bases are TGTGCCAGCAGCTTACTAAATGAAGCTTTCTTT. Its protein is CASSLLNEAFF.

Ten or more counts support this clonotype. This sequence joins TRBV10-3 and TRBJ2-1; D gene unclear. V shed 1 base and J shed 5 bases, with 6 bases lying between them. The CDR3 loop spans 13 amino acids. Per the germline V gene, CDR1 is ENHRY and CDR2 is SYGVKD. CDR3 in DNA: TGTGCCATCAGTGAGTTGGGGAACAATGAGCAGTTCTTC. This sequence encodes CAISELGNNEQFF.

This rearrangement joins TRBV20-1 to TRBJ2-1, with D possibly being TRBD1 or TRBD2 (5 bases each). V lost 3 bases and J lost 7, with 13 bases in between. The CDR3 consists of 13 residues. Germline V gene data show CDR1 as DFQATT and CDR2 as SNEGSKA (reference sequence). The CDR3 DNA reads as TGCAGTGCTAGTAAGGGACGGAGTAATGAGCAGTTCTTC. As protein: CSASKGRSNEQFF.

This clonotype was seen ten or more times. This chain connects TRBV21-1 to TRBJ2-2. TRBV21-1 is annotated as a pseudogene. This CDR3 is built from 11 residues. CDR3 DNA sequence: TGTGCCAGCAATTACACCGGGGAGCTGTTTTTT. It codes for CASNYTGELFF.

This clonotype was detected a few times. The CDR3 region is CASVLQGNTEAFF. CDR3 coding DNA: TGTGCCAGTGTACTCCAGGGGAACACTGAAGCTTTCTTT. The J gene is TRBJ1-1, the V gene TRBV19, with D perhaps matching TRBD1 (5 bases). In germline, CDR1 is LNHDA, CDR2 SQIVND (reference sequence). The CDR3 consists of 13 residues. Trimming took 8 bases from V and 1 from J, leaving 11 bases between them.

About this clonotype: It may be a read error: a sequence one base away is much more abundant. This sequence joins TRBV5-1 and TRBJ2-5; D unresolved. Germline V gene sequence: CDR1 SGHRS, CDR2 YFSETQ. V was pared by 0 bases and J by 2 bases, with 14 bases between. The CDR3 runs to 16 residues. DNA of the CDR3: TGCGCCAGCAGCTTGGTTAGCCGAAGCTTGCAAGAGACCCAGTACTTC. This encodes CASSLVSRSLQETQYF.

This clonotype was counted at least ten times. V is TRBV12-3 or TRBV12-4 and J is TRBJ2-5; D may correspond to TRBD1 or TRBD2 (5 bases each). The CDR3 totals 15 residues. V was pared by 4 bases and J by 3 bases, with 15 bases between. The CDR3 is CASSSRGWREETQYF. DNA of the CDR3: TGTGCCAGCAGTTCGAGGGGATGGCGTGAAGAGACCCAGTACTTC.

V gene TRBV10-3 combines with J gene TRBJ2-1; 8 bases are a match to TRBD1. The CDR3 has 15 residues. Unmatched junction bases numbered 6, after V lost 2 bases and J lost 6 bases. The germline V gene encodes CDR1 ENHRY and CDR2 SYGVKD. Here the CDR3 reads CAISEGDRLGNEQFF. In DNA form, the CDR3 reads TGTGCCATCAGTGAGGGGGACAGGCTGGGCAATGAGCAGTTCTTC.

This clonotype was observed a handful of times. The genes are TRBV19 and TRBJ1-2; D remains unclear. Germline V gene sequence: CDR1 LNHDA, CDR2 SQIVND (reference sequence). Deletions cut 4 bases from V and 4 bases from J, with 16 bases between. The CDR3 contains 15 residues. The CDR3 protein is CASSTSGPRSYGYTF. CDR3 nucleotide sequence: TGTGCCAGTAGTACCTCCGGGCCAAGGAGCTATGGCTACACCTTC. Variable domain in full (rest from reference TRBV19 and TRBJ1-2): DGGITQSPKYLFRKEGQNVTLSCEQNLNHDAMYWYRQDPGQGLRLIYYSQIVNDFQKGDIAEGYSVSREKKESFPLTVTSAQKNPTAFYLCASSTSGPRSYGYTFGSGTRLTVV.

In this sample, this clonotype turned up many times. The chain carries TRBV20-1 and TRBJ1-2; TRBD1 might be the D (6 bases). Per germline, CDR1 DFQATT and CDR2 SNEGSKA (reference sequence). This CDR3 has 14 amino acids. V was shortened by 1 base and J by 4 bases, with 13 bases between the two germline ends. The CDR3 region has the DNA TGCAGTGCTAGAGTGCAAAAAGGGGGCTATGGCTACACCTTC. Translation: CSARVQKGGYGYTF.

This clonotype was seen repeatedly, ten times or more. The chain combines TRBV5-1 with TRBJ2-1; D gene unclear. The CDR3 has 12 amino acids. Germline V lookup: CDR1 SGHRS, CDR2 YFSETQ. The germline V and J ends were trimmed by 0 bases and 7 bases, with 5 bases remaining between them. CDR3 sequence: CASSLEGNEQFF. CDR3 DNA sequence: TGCGCCAGCAGCTTGGAAGGAAATGAGCAGTTCTTC. The full variable domain, completed using reference TRBV5-1 and TRBJ2-1, is KAGVTQTPRYLIKTRGQQVTLSCSPISGHRSVSWYQQTPGQGLQFLFEYFSETQRNKGNFPGRFSGRQFSNSRSEMNVSTLELGDSALYLCASSLEGNEQFFGPGTRLTVL.

The chain joins TRBV2 to TRBJ1-6; TRBD1 matches at 8 bases. V dropped 10 bases and J dropped 7; count of bases not matched to a gene: 6. Germline lookup yields CDR1 SNHLY and CDR2 FYNNEI. This CDR3 spans 13 amino acids. The chain's CDR3 is CAKRQGLNSPLHF. In nucleotides, the CDR3 is TGTGCCAAACGACAGGGGCTAAATTCACCCCTCCACTTT.

This rearrangement joins TRBV27 to TRBJ2-1, with D perhaps matching TRBD1 or TRBD2 (5 bases each). The V end lost 6 bases, the J end lost 7 bases, and 19 bases lay between the germline ends. The CDR3 runs to 15 residues. The germline V gene encodes CDR1 MNHEY and CDR2 SMNVEV (reference sequence). CDR3 bases: TGTGCCAGCAGAATGAACGGGACCCCTGGTAATGAGCAGTTCTTC. It encodes CASRMNGTPGNEQFF.